The 27 T cell receptor beta chains below all came from one sample that was sequenced in a study of T cell responses to AZD1222 COVID-19 vaccine. TCRdb keeps only in-frame clones here, not all; method: immunoSEQ multiplex PCR. The sample has approximately 120,000 clones; around nine tenths are singletons. The sample in question was peripheral blood, obtained on day 0 of AZD1222 vaccination. The receptors originated from an adult in good health.

This CDR3 is CASSQEGMAFF. CDR3 coding DNA: TGCGCCAGCAGCCAAGAGGGAATGGCTTTCTTT. The chain uses TRBV4-1 and TRBJ1-1; D unresolved. Germline V gene sequence: CDR1 MGHRA, CDR2 YSYEKL. The V end lost 0 bases, the J end lost 11 bases, and 7 bases lay between the germline ends. The CDR3 covers 11 residues.

The chain has TRBV3-1 (or the pseudogene TRBV3-2) and TRBJ2-5; D possibly corresponds to TRBD2 (5 bases). The CDR3 is 13 residues long. V dropped 4 bases and J dropped 6 bases, with 12 bases sitting between them. The germline gives CDR1 LGHDT, CDR2 YNNKEL (reference sequence). The CDR3 loop is CASSPRAVQTQYF. The CDR3 DNA follows: TGTGCCAGCAGCCCCAGAGCGGTACAGACCCAGTACTTC.

The J gene is TRBJ1-5, the V gene TRBV19; D might be TRBD1 (6 bases). This CDR3 contains 13 residues. CDR1 and CDR2 (germline): LNHDA, SQIVND (reference sequence). Trimming took 8 bases from V and 5 from J, leaving 13 bases between them. CDR3 nucleotides: TGTGCCAGTGAGGGGGGAATGTATCAGCCCCAGCATTTT. It is translated as CASEGGMYQPQHF. Drawing the rest from reference TRBV19 and TRBJ1-5, the complete variable domain is DGGITQSPKYLFRKEGQNVTLSCEQNLNHDAMYWYRQDPGQGLRLIYYSQIVNDFQKGDIAEGYSVSREKKESFPLTVTSAQKNPTAFYLCASEGGMYQPQHFGDGTRLSIL.

The chain is built from TRBV7-2 and TRBJ2-7; no clear D. Germline V CDR1 and CDR2: SGHTA, FQGNSA. The CDR3 has 14 amino acids. V lost 1 base and J lost 1, with 8 bases in between. The CDR3 nucleotides read TGTGCCAGCAGCTTAGGGCCCTTTTCCTACGAGCAGTACTTC. Its protein product is CASSLGPFSYEQYF.

The rearrangement links TRBV27 to TRBJ1-1; no reliable D call. The V and J ends lost 3 bases and 6 bases respectively, with 14 bases between them. There are 14 residues in the CDR3. The germline CDR1 and CDR2 sequences are MNHEY and SMNVEV (reference sequence). The CDR3 loop is CASSLRPSHPEAFF. CDR3 nucleotide sequence: TGTGCCAGCAGTTTGCGACCGTCCCATCCTGAAGCTTTCTTT.

V and J are TRBV27 and TRBJ2-2; D call uncertain. This CDR3 region has 13 residues. Germline loops: CDR1 MNHEY, CDR2 SMNVEV (reference sequence). The V end was cut by 6 bases, the J end by 0 bases, with 5 bases between. CDR3 in amino acids: CASRNTNTGELFF. The CDR3 DNA sequence: TGTGCCAGCAGAAACACGAACACCGGGGAGCTGTTTTTT.

This clone was detected once. The chain joins TRBV2 to TRBJ1-4; D not certain. The CDR3 is made up of 13 amino acids. V shed 10 bases and J shed 3 bases, with 12 bases lying between them. Germline V gene sequence: CDR1 SNHLY, CDR2 FYNNEI. The CDR3 nucleotides read TGTGCCACAAGAGGGCAGCCTAATGAAAAACTGTTTTTT. Its translation is CATRGQPNEKLFF.

V is TRBV5-5 and J is TRBJ2-6, with a weak D call TRBD1 (8 bases). Trimming removed 4 bases from V and 1 base from J, with 15 bases in between. Germline loops: CDR1 SGHKS, CDR2 YYEKEE (reference sequence). The CDR3 is 17 residues long. In DNA form, the CDR3 reads TGTGCCAGCAGCACAGACAGGGGAGGGTCTGGGGCCAACGTCCTGACTTTC. It specifies CASSTDRGGSGANVLTF.

V and J are TRBV9 and TRBJ1-3, with D possibly being TRBD1 (5 bases). The V and J ends lost 0 bases and 0 bases respectively, with 10 bases between them. CDR1 and CDR2 (germline): SGDLS, YYNGEE. The CDR3 extends over 16 amino acids. CDR3 sequence: CASSVEEGVSGNTIYF. For the CDR3, the DNA is TGTGCCAGCAGCGTAGAGGAAGGGGTCTCTGGAAACACCATATATTTT.

The chain links TRBV4-1 to TRBJ1-4, with 8 bases fitting TRBD1. CDR3 size: 15 residues. Trimming took 3 bases from V and 8 from J; bases not matched to a gene: 8. Per germline, CDR1 MGHRA and CDR2 YSYEKL. CDR3 sequence: CASSQEDRVREKLFF. CDR3 coding DNA: TGCGCCAGCAGCCAGGAGGACAGGGTAAGGGAAAAACTGTTTTTT.

This clone has just one count. The CDR3 DNA reads as TGTGCCAGCAGCTTGAGAGGGCAGGCCTCCTGGCCCCAGCATTTT. Its protein is CASSLRGQASWPQHF. The rearrangement joins TRBV5-6 to TRBJ1-5, with unresolved D. Per the germline V gene, CDR1 is SGHDT and CDR2 is YYEEEE. V lost 1 base and J lost 9, with 17 bases in between. The CDR3 extends over 15 amino acids.

The V call is TRBV29-1, the J call TRBJ2-3; 9 bases agree with TRBD2. Per the germline V gene, CDR1 is SQVTM and CDR2 is ANQGSEA. Trimming removed 4 bases from V and 8 bases from J; junction bases left unmatched: 10. The CDR3 length is 14 residues. The CDR3 loop reads CSVANSGSGGTQYF. The CDR3 nucleotides are TGCAGCGTTGCAAATAGCGGGAGTGGTGGTACGCAGTATTTT.

This chain uses TRBV3-1 (or the pseudogene TRBV3-2) with TRBJ1-2; D gene ambiguous. The V gene lost 5 bases and the J gene lost 8 bases, with 6 bases spanning the gap. The CDR3 has 10 amino acids. Germline CDR1 and CDR2: LGHDT and YNNKEL (reference sequence). CDR3 sequence: CASSARGYTF. As DNA, the CDR3 is TGTGCCAGCAGCGCGCGAGGCTACACCTTC.

The chain uses TRBV19 and TRBJ2-7; D is uncertain. The germline V and J ends were trimmed by 2 bases and 0 bases, with 5 bases remaining between them. Germline loops: CDR1 LNHDA, CDR2 SQIVND (reference sequence). CDR3 length: 13 amino acids. CDR3 sequence: CASSIILSYEQYF. The CDR3 nucleotides read TGTGCCAGTAGTATAATCCTCTCCTACGAGCAGTACTTC.

This chain uses TRBV7-2 with TRBJ2-4; TRBD2 matches 9 bases. The CDR3 consists of 17 residues. Germline CDR1 reads SGHTA; CDR2 reads FQGNSA. Unmatched junction bases numbered 12, after V lost 1 base and J lost 8 bases. As DNA, the CDR3 is TGTGCCAGCAGCTTAGTAGGCGGGAGGGCCTCAGGGGACATTCAGTACTTC. Protein sequence: CASSLVGGRASGDIQYF.

The chain has TRBV2 and TRBJ1-5; D not resolved. The ends were cut back, 7 bases at V and 0 bases at J, with 7 bases in the middle. The CDR3 extends over 13 amino acids. Germline V lookup: CDR1 SNHLY, CDR2 FYNNEI. CDR3 coding DNA: TGTGCCAGCACAGCTCTTAGCAATCAGCCCCAGCATTTT. This codes for CASTALSNQPQHF. The full variable domain, with the rest looked up from reference TRBV2 and TRBJ1-5, is EPEVTQTPSHQVTQMGQEVILRCVPISNHLYFYWYRQILGQKVEFLVSFYNNEISEKSEIFDDQFSVERPDGSNFTLKIRSTKLEDSAMYFCASTALSNQPQHFGDGTRLSIL.

In its sample, this clone was seen once. The rearrangement uses TRBV4-1 and TRBJ2-1; D not certain. CDR3 length: 13 amino acids. The germline CDR1 and CDR2 sequences are MGHRA and YSYEKL. Trimming removed 0 bases at V and 5 bases at J, with 5 bases between. Written as DNA, the CDR3 is TGCGCCAGCAGCCAAGAAGGACACAATGAGCAGTTCTTC. It specifies CASSQEGHNEQFF.

The chain recombines TRBV18 with TRBJ1-1; TRBD1 might be the D (5 bases). CDR1 is KGHSH and CDR2 is LQKENI in the germline V gene. Trimming cost V 5 bases and J 11 bases, with 21 bases left between them. This CDR3 spans 14 amino acids. The chain's CDR3 is CASSGSGTPSLAFF. The DNA for the CDR3 is TGTGCCAGCTCAGGATCCGGGACCCCTTCCCTGGCTTTCTTT. Full variable domain (rest looked up from reference TRBV18 and TRBJ1-1): NAGVMQNPRHLVRRRGQEARLRCSPMKGHSHVYWYRQLPEEGLKFMVYLQKENIIDESGMPKERFSAEFPKEGPSILRIQQVVRGDSAAYFCASSGSGTPSLAFFGQGTRLTVV.

V is TRBV5-8 and J is TRBJ2-5; D assignment may be TRBD1 or TRBD2 (6 bases each). Trimming removed 5 bases at V and 4 bases at J, with 15 bases between. CDR3 length: 14 amino acids. CDR1 is SGHTS, CDR2 YDEGEE, per germline. In DNA, the CDR3 is TGTGCCAGCAGGGGTCGGGGGCCGGCAGAGACCCAGTACTTC. This sequence encodes CASRGRGPAETQYF.

The chain joins TRBV7-2 to TRBJ2-2; 7 bases agree with TRBD1. In germline, CDR1 is SGHTA, CDR2 FQGNSA. The V segment lost 6 bases and the J segment 7 bases; nucleotides outside the gene matches: 8. The CDR3 runs to 14 residues. CDR3 DNA: TGTGCCAGCAGGAAGACAGGGTCCCTCGGGGAGCTGTTTTTT. Encoded protein: CASRKTGSLGELFF.

The rearrangement links TRBV7-9 to TRBJ1-1, with D perhaps matching TRBD1 (5 bases). The germline V and J ends were trimmed by 5 bases and 3 bases, with 19 bases remaining between them. The germline CDR1 and CDR2 sequences are SEHNR and FQNEAQ (reference sequence). This CDR3 is built from 16 residues. CDR3 DNA: TGTGCCAGCAGCCCCCGGGGCGGGAGACGGCACACTGAAGCTTTCTTT. Residues: CASSPRGGRRHTEAFF.

The chain combines TRBV6-6 with TRBJ2-1; no firm D call. Trimming pared 2 bases from V and 6 bases from J, leaving 5 bases between. The germline CDR1 and CDR2 sequences are MNHNY and SVGAGI (reference sequence). The CDR3 sequence is 12 residues long. In nucleotides, the CDR3 is TGTGCCAGCAGTTACGCGCGCAATGAGCAGTTCTTC. Residues: CASSYARNEQFF.

The genes are TRBV6-5 and TRBJ1-5; D is undetermined. Germline CDR1 is MNHEY and CDR2 is SVGAGI. Trimming cost V 0 bases and J 4 bases, with 7 bases left between them. The CDR3 extends over 14 amino acids. Here the CDR3 reads CASSYSAGNQPQHF. The DNA for the CDR3 is TGTGCCAGCAGTTACTCTGCCGGAAATCAGCCCCAGCATTTT.

The chain is built from TRBV5-1 and TRBJ1-5; a weak D match, TRBD1 (5 bases). The CDR3 consists of 15 residues. Per germline, CDR1 SGHRS and CDR2 YFSETQ. Trimming left V 1 base short and J 3 bases short, with 11 bases between. The CDR3 nucleotides read TGCGCCAGCAGCTTGCTGGGGGGGATCAATCAGCCCCAGCATTTT. Translating gives CASSLLGGINQPQHF.

The J gene is TRBJ1-6, the V gene TRBV7-9; D remains ambiguous. The CDR3 is 14 amino acids. V was shortened by 1 base and J by 8 bases, with 9 bases between the two germline ends. Germline V lookup: CDR1 SEHNR, CDR2 FQNEAQ (reference sequence). The DNA for the CDR3 is TGTGCCAGCAGCTTAGGAGGGTCCGATTCACCCCTCCACTTT. It specifies CASSLGGSDSPLHF.

This clone has just a few counts. This chain links TRBV5-8 with TRBJ1-5; D is unresolved. Germline CDR1 is SGHTS and CDR2 is YDEGEE. This CDR3 has 13 residues. V gave up 4 bases and J gave up 3 bases, with 8 bases separating them. The CDR3 reads CASSLLINQPQHF. The CDR3 DNA reads as TGTGCCAGCAGCCTACTTATCAATCAGCCCCAGCATTTT.

The J gene is TRBJ1-6, the V gene TRBV6-5; TRBD1 aligns across 8 bases. The CDR3 loop spans 14 amino acids. Germline V gene sequence: CDR1 MNHEY, CDR2 SVGAGI. The ends lost 4 bases at V and 9 bases at J; junction bases unmatched: 5. The CDR3 nucleotides are TGTGCCAGCAGTTTCGGACAGGGACGTTCACCCCTCCACTTT. This translates into CASSFGQGRSPLHF.